These 21 T cell receptor delta chains were all obtained from the same sample, sequenced in a study of gamma-delta T cells after stem cell transplantation. TCRdb reapplied CATT to the RT-PCR reads. The sample lists under 2,500 delta-chain clones; about 4.2% were seen once. Material for sequencing was gamma-delta T cells. The receptors were sampled from a human donor. It is not recorded whose cells these are; they may come from a transplant donor.

Notes on this clone: A far larger clone is a single base away, which makes a read error likely. The same CDR3 arises from other DNA sequences in this sample as well. The CDR3 reads CACDRLGEKTNTDKLIF. The CDR3 coding sequence is TGTGCCTGTGACAGACTGGGGGAGAAAACCAACACCGATAAGCTCATCTTT. This chain uses TRDV2 with TRDJ1; 9 nucleotides agree with TRDD3. This CDR3 contains 17 residues. Germline values: CDR1 GEAIGNYY, CDR2 EKD.

To note about this clone: The protein TCRdb gives is from a much larger clone and does not agree with this DNA's translation at residue 3, likely a read error; the protein shown here comes from the DNA. The chain is built from TRDV2 and TRDJ1; the D is unclear. This CDR3 spans 18 amino acids. Germline loops: CDR1 GEAIGNYY, CDR2 EKD. The CDR3 sequence: CARDSLSLGEPYTDKLIF. The CDR3 DNA is TGTGCCCGTGACAGTCTTAGTCTCGGAGAACCGTACACCGATAAACTCATCTTT.

This clone was found a few times. A far larger clone is one base from this, pointing to a likely read error. Other DNA sequences from this sample encode an identical CDR3 as well. The gene calls are TRDV2 and TRDJ3; TRDD3 aligns across 9 bases. In germline, CDR1 is GEAIGNYY, CDR2 EKD. V trimming: 0 bases; J trimming: 3 bases; junction bases outside the gene matches: 11. CDR3 size: 20 residues. The CDR3, as DNA: TGTGCCTGTGACACCGTTTTAGCGCTGGGGGATGACTGGGACACCCGACAGATGTTTTTC. It yields the protein CACDTVLALGDDWDTRQMFF.

As regards this clone: This likely reflects a read error, since a far larger clone is one base away. The sample has other DNA sequences that encode this CDR3 too. The chain employs TRDV2 and TRDJ1, with 9 bases fitting TRDD3. This CDR3 contains 18 residues. Per germline, CDR1 GEAIGNYY and CDR2 EKD. Trimming cost V 7 bases and J 0 bases; bases outside gene matches: 17. The CDR3 bases are TGTGCCTGCGACTCCTTACTGGGGGACATGCCCGACACCGATAAACTCATCTTT. Translated: CACDSLLGDMPDTDKLIF.

Points on this clone: This DNA translates differently at residue 14 from the TCRdb protein, which is that of a much larger clone; a read error is likely, and the protein shown is the DNA's own translation. The genes are TRDV2 and TRDJ1; the match to TRDD3 covers 8 bases. Germline V lookup: CDR1 GEAIGNYY, CDR2 EKD. V lost 0 bases and J lost 3; bases outside the gene matches: 17. The CDR3 is 19 residues long. CDR3 nucleotides: TGTGCCTGTGACACCTTGTACTGGGGGGACCTGGACTACGCCGATAAACTCATCTTT. It translates to CACDTLYWGDLDYADKLIF.

This clone was seen only a few times. TCRdb's entry gives the protein of a much larger clone, which mismatches this DNA's translation at residue 11, likely from a read error; the protein reported here is translated from the DNA. J is TRDJ1 and V is TRDV2; D uncertain. CDR3 length: 15 amino acids. Per germline, CDR1 GEAIGNYY and CDR2 EKD. CDR3 in amino acids: CACDPVGFNTEKLIF. The DNA for the CDR3 is TGTGCCTGTGACCCCGTAGGTTTCAACACCGAAAAACTCATCTTT.

A few counts support this clone. The amino acid sequence in TCRdb belongs to a much larger clone and departs from this DNA's translation at residue 5, likely a sequencing read error; the sequence shown is translated from the DNA. CDR3 region: CACDPAGMSDKLIF. As DNA, the CDR3 is TGTGCCTGTGACCCCGCAGGAATGTCCGATAAACTCATCTTT. The chain links TRDV2 to TRDJ1; D is undetermined. Germline CDR1 is GEAIGNYY and CDR2 is EKD. V shed 3 bases and J shed 3 bases, with 13 bases lying between them. The CDR3 sequence is 14 residues long.

This clone was observed a handful of times. A far larger clone is just one base off, so this is likely a read error. J is TRDJ1 and V is TRDV2, with TRDD3 matching over 12 bases. Looked up from germline, CDR1 is GEAIGNYY and CDR2 is EKD. This CDR3 is built from 23 residues. The CDR3 reads CACDSIPEAGGYAGQGYTDKLTF. The CDR3 DNA sequence: TGTGCCTGTGACTCCATTCCCGAGGCTGGGGGATACGCAGGTCAGGGGTACACCGATAAACTCACCTTT.

Of note for this clone: One base separates it from a far larger clone, so it is likely a read error. This chain joins TRDV2 and TRDJ1, with 9 bases that match TRDD3. Germline CDR1 is GEAIGNYY and CDR2 is EKD. The trim removed 3 bases at V and 2 bases at J, leaving 6 bases unmatched. The CDR3 is made up of 15 amino acids. This chain's CDR3 is CACDSLGDATDKLIF. CDR3 nucleotides: TGTGCCTGTGACTCCCTGGGGGATGCAACCGATAAACTCATCTTT.

This clone has a handful of counts. The protein given by TCRdb reflects a much larger clone and differs at residue 4 from this DNA's translation, likely from a read error; the protein shown is the DNA's translation. The rearrangement links TRDV2 to TRDJ1; TRDD3 aligns across 8 bases. The CDR3 is 18 residues long. Looked up from germline, CDR1 is GEAIGNYY and CDR2 is EKD. The CDR3, as DNA: TGTGCCTGTTACACCCTGGGACTGGGGGCCACGTACACCGATAAACTCATCTTT. It specifies CACYTLGLGATYTDKLIF.

This clone was counted a few times. A read error is the likely source, as a far larger clone sits one nucleotide away. The V gene is TRDV2, the J gene TRDJ1; 9 bases are shared with TRDD3. CDR3 size: 18 residues. Germline V gene lookup returns CDR1 GEAIGNYY and CDR2 EKD. CDR3 DNA: TGTGCCCGTGACACCGTCTCGAAACTGGGGGAGAGCACCGATAAACTCATCTTT. As protein: CARDTVSKLGESTDKLIF.

About this clone itself: TCRdb shows a much larger clone's protein in place of this DNA's translation, and the two differ at residue 8, likely through a read error; the protein shown is translated from the DNA. This rearrangement joins TRDV2 to TRDJ1, with 12 bases aligning to TRDD3. The germline V gene encodes CDR1 GEAIGNYY and CDR2 EKD. Losses at the gene ends were 3 bases for V and 3 bases for J; bases not matched to a gene: 16. The CDR3 is made up of 19 amino acids. The CDR3 bases are TGTGCCTGTGACGCGGTCCGTTCTGGGGGATACGGTTGGGCCGATAAACTCATCTTT. This gives the protein CACDAVRSGGYGWADKLIF.

This clone was seen a few times. A far larger clone is a single base away, which makes a read error likely. The sample holds other DNA sequences that translate to the same CDR3. V gene TRDV2 combines with J gene TRDJ3, with 12 bases identical to TRDD3. Germline CDR1 is GEAIGNYY and CDR2 is EKD. The junction had 5 bases not matched to a gene; V was cut back by 3 bases and J by 0 bases. CDR3 length: 19 amino acids. Here the CDR3 DNA reads TGTGCCTGTGACTGGGTACTGGGGGATACCTCCTGGGACACCCGACAGATGTTTTTC. Translation: CACDWVLGDTSWDTRQMFF.

This clone rates as medium-sized. The sample contains more than one DNA sequence encoding this CDR3. The chain couples TRDV2 to TRDJ1; no clear D gene. Per the germline V gene, CDR1 is GEAIGNYY and CDR2 is EKD. This CDR3 is 15 amino acids long. Trimming removed 0 bases from V and 4 bases from J, with 14 bases in between. In DNA, the CDR3 is TGTGCCTGTGACACCGTCGACCGACGGGGCGATAAACTCATCTTT. This translates into CACDTVDRRGDKLIF.

This clone appeared a few times. This may stem from a read error, because a much larger clone lies one nucleotide away. The same CDR3 can be traced to other DNA sequences in this sample. The V and J genes are TRDV2 and TRDJ1; 7 bases agree with TRDD2. The CDR3 is made up of 20 amino acids. The V gene's germline CDR1 is GEAIGNYY and CDR2 EKD. DNA for the CDR3: TGTGCCTGCGACACCGTTCCTACGAGGGCCACGGGGGGCCTGACCGATAAACTCATCTTT. The encoded protein is CACDTVPTRATGGLTDKLIF.

In regard to this clone: TCRdb assigns this DNA the protein of a much larger clone, which departs from its translation at residue 3; this likely reflects a read error, and the protein shown comes from translating the DNA. The chain uses TRDV2 and TRDJ1; 8 nucleotides line up with TRDD3. Germline V gene sequence: CDR1 GEAIGNYY, CDR2 EKD. The CDR3 consists of 15 residues. The CDR3 sequence is CAYDGMGDSTDKLIF. The DNA for the CDR3 is TGTGCCTATGACGGTATGGGGGATTCAACCGATAAACTCATCTTT.

As for this clone: The junction differs from germline at one of its ends, possibly a read error. This chain links TRDV2 with TRDJ3; 11 bases are shared with TRDD3. The germline V gene has CDR1 GEAIGNYY and CDR2 EKD. CDR3 length: 23 amino acids. The CDR3 DNA follows: TGTGCCTGTGACACAGGCTGGGGGATACCGGCCACGGGGAGCTCCTGGGACGCCCGACAGATGTTTTTC. It is translated as CACDTGWGIPATGSSWDARQMFF.

This clone was counted between two and nine times. This DNA's translation and the protein TCRdb lists, from a much larger clone, do not match at residue 11, likely due to a read error; the protein shown is translated from the DNA. The J gene is TRDJ3, the V gene TRDV2; D is perhaps TRDD3 (7 bases). The CDR3 has 18 amino acids. Germline V lookup: CDR1 GEAIGNYY, CDR2 EKD. V lost 0 bases and J 5 bases, leaving 16 bases between the germline ends. CDR3 in DNA: TGTGCCTGTGACACCGTTGGGGGACCTTCCCGGGACACCCGACAGATGTTTTTC. This codes for CACDTVGGPSRDTRQMFF.

In this sample, this clone is large. Additional DNA sequences in this sample encode the identical CDR3. The gene calls are TRDV2 and TRDJ1; 11 bases line up with TRDD3. Germline V gives CDR1 GEAIGNYY, CDR2 EKD. This CDR3 contains 16 residues. The V segment lost 4 bases and the J segment 0 bases; nucleotides outside the gene matches: 6. The CDR3 bases are TGTGCCTGTGATCGCCTGGGGGATACCAACACCGATAAACTCATCTTT. The encoded protein is CACDRLGDTNTDKLIF.

In the case of this clone: A far larger clone lies a single base away; this is likely a read error. The same CDR3 arises from other DNA sequences in this sample as well. The chain uses TRDV2 and TRDJ1; a possible D gene is TRDD3 (6 bases). The CDR3 length is 19 residues. The germline gives CDR1 GEAIGNYY, CDR2 EKD. V shed 0 bases and J shed 0 bases, with 22 bases lying between them. The CDR3 region is CACDTILRWGLVNTDKLIF. CDR3 coding DNA: TGTGCCTGTGACACCATCCTTCGCTGGGGACTGGTAAACACCGATAAACTCATCTTT.

This clone is termed medium-sized. It is likely a read error: a sequence one base away is far more abundant. The chain carries TRDV1 and TRDJ1; 10 bases map to TRDD3. Per germline, CDR1 TSWWSYY and CDR2 QGS. There are 22 residues in the CDR3. The CDR3 sequence is CALGESPISYYWGIRGTGKLIF. The DNA for the CDR3 is TGTGCTCTTGGGGAAAGCCCCATATCTTATTACTGGGGGATCAGGGGCACCGGTAAACTCATCTTT.